Each of the 15 T cell receptor beta chains below was sequenced from the same sample in a study of cytomegalovirus exposure and HLA in healthy donors. A multiplex PCR was run with 60 Vbeta primers and 13 Jbeta primers. Assay: immunoSEQ multiplex PCR; the TCRdb copy retains only in-frame clones and omits some. This sample has roughly 72,000 clones; 74% occur once, and the top ten carry roughly an eighth. The sample taken for sequencing was PBMCs. The receptors shown here come from a human donor in good health.

V gene TRBV14 combines with J gene TRBJ1-1, with 7 positions matching TRBD1. The V and J ends lost 5 bases and 7 bases, in that order; junction bases with no gene match: 13. This CDR3 contains 15 residues. Germline lookup yields CDR1 SGHDN and CDR2 FVKESK. CDR3 nucleotides: TGTGCCAGCAGCGGTCTTAGGGACAGAACTTTTGAAGCTTTCTTT. Protein sequence: CASSGLRDRTFEAFF.

CDR3 DNA: TGCGCCAGCAGCCACCTACTGATAGATACGCAGTATTTT. It encodes CASSHLLIDTQYF. The chain carries TRBV4-1 and TRBJ2-3; D is ambiguous. Per germline, CDR1 MGHRA and CDR2 YSYEKL. V dropped 3 bases and J dropped 5 bases, with 9 bases sitting between them. CDR3 length: 13 amino acids.

The CDR3 loop is CAASQGSNQPQHF. As DNA, the CDR3 is TGTGCCGCGAGTCAGGGGAGCAATCAGCCCCAGCATTTT. V gene TRBV6-1 combines with J gene TRBJ1-5; possible D gene TRBD1, 6 bases. V lost 11 bases to trimming and J lost 1 base, with 12 bases between them. The CDR3 totals 13 residues. CDR1 MNHNS and CDR2 SASEGT come from the germline V gene.

This chain connects TRBV5-1 to TRBJ2-5, with 12 bases lining up with TRBD2. Germline CDR1 is SGHRS and CDR2 is YFSETQ. Unmatched junction bases numbered 2, after V lost 4 bases and J lost 1 base. This CDR3 contains 15 residues. The CDR3 loop is CASSPGLAGQETQYF. In nucleotides, the CDR3 is TGCGCCAGCAGCCCGGGACTAGCGGGCCAAGAGACCCAGTACTTC.

The CDR3 DNA reads as TGTGCCACCAGCAGAGATAACGGCCAAGAGACCCAGTACTTC. This encodes CATSRDNGQETQYF. J is TRBJ2-5 and V is TRBV15; the D is unclear. The V gene lost 0 bases and the J gene lost 1 base, with 6 bases spanning the gap. The CDR3 length is 14 residues. Germline V gives CDR1 LNHNV, CDR2 YYDKDF (reference sequence).

In its sample, this clone was seen once. This chain uses TRBV7-8 with TRBJ1-4; D call uncertain. V lost 1 base to trimming and J lost 7 bases, with 16 bases between them. This CDR3 region has 16 residues. Germline V CDR1 and CDR2: SGHVS, FQNEAQ. The CDR3 DNA reads TGTGCCAGCAGCTTAGGATCTACAAAATCGGGTGAAAAACTGTTTTTT. Encoded protein: CASSLGSTKSGEKLFF.

This clone was counted only a few times. J is TRBJ1-1 and V is TRBV5-1, with 9 nucleotides matching TRBD1. Per germline, CDR1 SGHRS and CDR2 YFSETQ. This CDR3 comprises 15 residues. J gave up 1 base and V 1 base, and 2 bases lay outside the gene matches. The CDR3 DNA reads as TGCGCCAGCAGCTTGCTGGGACAGGGGAACACTGAAGCTTTCTTT. Encoded protein: CASSLLGQGNTEAFF.

The chain combines TRBV19 with TRBJ2-6, with 8 bases identical to TRBD2. V dropped 3 bases and J dropped 0; count of bases not matched to a gene: 4. The CDR3 spans 17 residues. Germline V CDR1 and CDR2: LNHDA, SQIVND (reference sequence). CDR3 sequence reads: CASSIAAGGSGANVLTF. CDR3 DNA sequence: TGTGCCAGTAGTATTGCGGCGGGAGGCTCTGGGGCCAACGTCCTGACTTTC. The full variable domain, its missing parts supplied by reference TRBV19 and TRBJ2-6, is DGGITQSPKYLFRKEGQNVTLSCEQNLNHDAMYWYRQDPGQGLRLIYYSQIVNDFQKGDIAEGYSVSREKKESFPLTVTSAQKNPTAFYLCASSIAAGGSGANVLTFGAGSRLTVL.

In this sample, this clone turned up a few times. The chain employs TRBV9 and TRBJ2-5, with 7 bases fitting TRBD1. CDR1 and CDR2 from the germline V gene are SGDLS and YYNGEE. The CDR3 totals 13 residues. After removal of 4 bases from V and 5 bases from J, the junction contained 5 bases not matched to a gene. CDR3 DNA sequence: TGTGCCAGCAGCACAGGGGTTGGGGAGACCCAGTACTTC. It is translated as CASSTGVGETQYF.

The chain combines TRBV5-4 with TRBJ2-7, with TRBD2 identical over 12 bases. The germline gives CDR1 SGHNT, CDR2 YYREEE (reference sequence). With 4 bases clipped from V and 4 bases from J, the junction kept 6 bases outside the gene matches. The CDR3 totals 15 residues. The CDR3 loop reads CASSHLAGGPYEQYF. CDR3 nucleotides: TGTGCCAGCAGCCACCTAGCGGGAGGGCCTTACGAGCAGTACTTC. The whole variable domain, filled in from reference TRBV5-4 and TRBJ2-7, reads ETGVTQSPTHLIKTRGQQVTLRCSSQSGHNTVSWYQQALGQGPQFIFQYYREEENGRGNFPPRFSGLQFPNYSSELNVNALELDDSALYLCASSHLAGGPYEQYFGPGTRLTVT.

A single count supports this clone. CDR3 bases: TGTGCCAGCAGTATCTCAGGACAGGGGGCGAGGGAGCAGTACTTC. Amino acid sequence: CASSISGQGAREQYF. The chain carries TRBV27 and TRBJ2-7, with 11 bases identical to TRBD1. Trimming at V came to 5 bases and at J to 7 bases, leaving 10 bases not matched to a gene. CDR1 and CDR2 from the germline V gene are MNHEY and SMNVEV (reference sequence). This CDR3 has 15 residues.

This chain joins TRBV18 and TRBJ2-7; 7 positions agree with TRBD1. This CDR3 comprises 14 residues. Germline CDR1 is KGHSH and CDR2 is LQKENI. V dropped 1 base and J dropped 2; count of bases not matched to a gene: 2. The CDR3 protein is CASSPRGQTYEQYF. In nucleotides, the CDR3 is TGTGCCAGCTCACCACGGGGACAGACCTACGAGCAGTACTTC.

This chain links TRBV30 with TRBJ1-5, with 10 bases that match TRBD1. The germline CDR1 and CDR2 sequences are GTSNPN and SVGIG (reference sequence). This CDR3 spans 14 amino acids. The ends lost 1 base at V and 5 bases at J; junction bases unmatched: 2. The CDR3, as DNA: TGTGCCTGGAGTGCGGGACAGGGGTATCAGCCCCAGCATTTT. The encoded protein is CAWSAGQGYQPQHF.

The CDR3 nucleotides read TGTGCCAGTAGTTGGGAGAACCAGCCCCAGCATTTT. Amino acid sequence: CASSWENQPQHF. The chain links TRBV19 to TRBJ1-5; no clear D gene. The CDR3 is 12 residues long. The V gene's germline CDR1 is LNHDA and CDR2 SQIVND (reference sequence). V lost 5 bases and J 7 bases, leaving 9 bases between the germline ends.

V and J are TRBV25-1 and TRBJ2-1; 9 nucleotides agree with TRBD1. V was clipped by 5 bases and J by 5 bases; unmatched bases: 7. The CDR3 loop spans 15 amino acids. Germline V lookup: CDR1 MGHDK, CDR2 SYGVNS. This CDR3 is CASSPRDRVHNEQFF. CDR3 nucleotides: TGTGCCAGCAGTCCCCGGGACAGGGTCCACAATGAGCAGTTCTTC.